A single sample is the source of the 27 T cell receptor beta chains below, sequenced in a study of blood T cell repertoires in COVID-19. The data were produced by immunoSEQ multiplex PCR, yet TCRdb's version contains in-frame clones alone and is incomplete. The sample lists 45,000 to 55,000 clones; around 84% were seen once. Material for sequencing was peripheral blood. These receptors originate from a man between 65 and 85 years old with active COVID-19.

A note on this clone: Compared with germline, one end of the junction differs, possibly owing to a read error. The chain couples TRBV6-1 to TRBJ2-1, with 9 bases matching TRBD2. The CDR3 runs to 14 residues. Germline V gene lookup returns CDR1 MNHNS and CDR2 SASEGT. The CDR3 DNA sequence: TGTGCCAGCAGTCAAGCGGGGGGCTACAATGAGCAGTTCTTC. This translates into CASSQAGGYNEQFF.

This sequence joins TRBV19 and TRBJ1-6; D is unresolved. Germline values: CDR1 LNHDA, CDR2 SQIVND (reference sequence). This CDR3 is built from 16 residues. V gave up 3 bases and J gave up 7 bases, with 16 bases separating them. This CDR3 is CASSMRHPEGNSPLHF. The CDR3 DNA follows: TGTGCCAGTAGTATGAGACACCCGGAGGGCAATTCACCCCTCCACTTT.

This rearrangement joins TRBV7-8 to TRBJ1-5; D perhaps matches TRBD1 (5 bases). V gave up 1 base and J gave up 4 bases, with 8 bases separating them. The CDR3 has 14 amino acids. The germline CDR1 and CDR2 sequences are SGHVS and FQNEAQ. CDR3 DNA: TGTGCCAGCAGCTTAGGACAGATAAATCAGCCCCAGCATTTT. Encoded protein: CASSLGQINQPQHF.

The rearrangement links TRBV7-8 to TRBJ1-4; unclear D gene. Germline V gene sequence: CDR1 SGHVS, CDR2 FQNEAQ. This CDR3 has 14 residues. Trimming cost V 5 bases and J 8 bases, with 15 bases left between them. CDR3 loop: CASSPPEGDEKLFF. The CDR3 bases are TGTGCCAGCAGCCCACCCGAGGGTGACGAAAAACTGTTTTTT.

This sequence joins TRBV5-5 and TRBJ2-1; 9 bases map to TRBD2. Germline lookup yields CDR1 SGHKS and CDR2 YYEKEE (reference sequence). The CDR3 is 15 amino acids. After removal of 6 bases from V and 8 bases from J, the junction contained 12 bases not matched to a gene. The DNA for the CDR3 is TGTGCCAGCAACCCGCTAGCGGGGATCTTGTATGAGCAGTTCTTC. Protein sequence: CASNPLAGILYEQFF.

The V call is TRBV24-1, the J call TRBJ2-2, with D unclear. V was pared by 2 bases and J by 5 bases, with 8 bases between. CDR3 length equals 14 residues. Germline V gene data show CDR1 as KGHDR and CDR2 as SFDVKD. In DNA form, the CDR3 reads TGTGCCACCAGTGATTCTATAGCTACCGGGGAGCTGTTTTTT. This sequence encodes CATSDSIATGELFF.

The genes are TRBV3-1 (or the pseudogene TRBV3-2) and TRBJ1-6; TRBD1 aligns across 7 bases. The junction had 8 bases not matched to a gene; V was cut back by 5 bases and J by 10 bases. This CDR3 comprises 14 residues. Germline V gene lookup returns CDR1 LGHDT and CDR2 YNNKEL (reference sequence). DNA of the CDR3: TGTGCCAGCAGCGAGACAGGGATAGTCTCACCCCTCCACTTT. This codes for CASSETGIVSPLHF.

This clone was observed a single time. J is TRBJ2-2 and V is TRBV5-1; tentatively, D is TRBD1 (5 bases). V was clipped by 0 bases and J by 1 base, with 10 bases between them. CDR1 SGHRS and CDR2 YFSETQ come from the germline V gene. The CDR3 sequence is 16 residues long. CDR3 DNA sequence: TGCGCCAGCAGCTTGGCCCTTCAGGGGAACACCGGGGAGCTGTTTTTT. Translated: CASSLALQGNTGELFF.

This clone was detected a few times. The rearrangement uses TRBV27 and TRBJ1-1; maybe TRBD1 (6 bases). The CDR3 sequence is 13 residues long. Germline values: CDR1 MNHEY, CDR2 SMNVEV (reference sequence). V lost 3 bases and J lost 4, with 9 bases in between. The CDR3 loop is CASSFGQSTEAFF. The CDR3 DNA follows: TGTGCCAGCAGTTTTGGACAGAGCACTGAAGCTTTCTTT.

This sequence joins TRBV2 and TRBJ2-7; possibly TRBD1 for D (6 bases). The CDR3 is 14 residues long. Per germline, CDR1 SNHLY and CDR2 FYNNEI. Trimming pared 6 bases from V and 0 bases from J, leaving 12 bases between. CDR3 sequence reads: CASRTTGPSYEQYF. In DNA form, the CDR3 reads TGTGCCAGCAGGACGACAGGACCCTCCTACGAGCAGTACTTC.

The J gene is TRBJ1-2, the V gene TRBV6-2 or TRBV6-3, with 7 bases identical to TRBD1. The CDR3 runs 14 residues. Germline V CDR1 and CDR2: MNHEY, SVGEGT. Germline trimming cut 6 bases from V and 2 bases from J; bases unmatched to any gene: 6. CDR3 region: CASSTPGQNYGYTF. CDR3 nucleotide sequence: TGTGCCAGCAGCACGCCGGGACAGAACTATGGCTACACCTTC.

The J gene is TRBJ1-1, the V gene TRBV15; 7 positions agree with TRBD1. The CDR3 totals 14 residues. Germline lookup yields CDR1 LNHNV and CDR2 YYDKDF (reference sequence). Trimming cost V 3 bases and J 0 bases; bases outside gene matches: 1. Here the CDR3 reads CATSSQGVNTEAFF. The CDR3 nucleotides are TGTGCCACCAGCAGTCAGGGGGTGAACACTGAAGCTTTCTTT.

The V call is TRBV5-1, the J call TRBJ2-7; the D gene is possibly TRBD1 (5 bases). Per germline, CDR1 SGHRS and CDR2 YFSETQ. The CDR3 sequence is 14 residues long. V was pared by 2 bases and J by 6 bases, with 15 bases between. CDR3 nucleotides: TGCGCCAGCAGCTTATACTCGACCCAGGGCGAGCAGTACTTC. Its translation is CASSLYSTQGEQYF.

This clone appeared once. The rearrangement links TRBV7-2 to TRBJ2-3; 7 nucleotides match TRBD2. J gave up 4 bases and V 5 bases, and 6 bases lay outside the gene matches. Germline V gene sequence: CDR1 SGHTA, CDR2 FQGNSA. The CDR3 is 14 residues long. The CDR3 region is CASSELAWADTQYF. Here the CDR3 DNA reads TGTGCCAGCAGCGAACTAGCGTGGGCAGATACGCAGTATTTT.

The V and J genes are TRBV30 and TRBJ2-6, with 9 bases that match TRBD1. The germline V gene has CDR1 GTSNPN and CDR2 SVGIG (reference sequence). The CDR3 extends over 16 amino acids. The ends lost 4 bases at V and 2 bases at J; junction bases unmatched: 6. CDR3: CAWTRDRVPGANVLTF. CDR3 DNA sequence: TGTGCCTGGACCCGGGACAGGGTTCCTGGGGCCAACGTCCTGACTTTC.

This clone is judged medium-sized. The rearrangement joins TRBV24-1 to TRBJ2-2; D gene ambiguous. V lost 5 bases, J lost 5 bases, and 11 bases lay in between. Per germline, CDR1 KGHDR and CDR2 SFDVKD. The CDR3 covers 14 residues. Here the CDR3 DNA reads TGTGCCACCAGTGGTAACGAGGAGACCGGGGAGCTGTTTTTT. Protein product: CATSGNEETGELFF.

This chain connects TRBV11-3 to TRBJ1-6, with TRBD1 as a possible D gene (6 bases). Trimming pared 3 bases from V and 6 bases from J, leaving 9 bases between. CDR1 is SGHNT and CDR2 is YENEEA in the germline V gene. The CDR3 covers 14 residues. CDR3 region: CASSFRGANSPLHF. The CDR3 DNA reads as TGTGCCAGCAGCTTCAGGGGTGCTAATTCACCCCTCCACTTT.

CDR3 loop: CATSRDLAAWGQGQETQYF. The CDR3, as DNA: TGTGCCACCAGCAGAGATCTAGCGGCATGGGGACAGGGTCAAGAGACCCAGTACTTC. V and J are TRBV15 and TRBJ2-5, with 9 bases matching TRBD1. The CDR3 length is 19 residues. V shed 0 bases, J shed 2 bases, and the junction held 13 bases outside the gene matches. From germline, CDR1 is LNHNV and CDR2 YYDKDF (reference sequence).

This chain uses TRBV6-6 with TRBJ2-2; D perhaps matches TRBD1 (6 bases). Germline V lookup: CDR1 MNHNY, CDR2 SVGAGI (reference sequence). Trimming left V 0 bases short and J 4 bases short, with 12 bases between. The CDR3 has 16 amino acids. The CDR3 sequence is CASSYSMGAGTGELFF. The CDR3 nucleotides are TGTGCCAGCAGTTACTCGATGGGGGCTGGCACCGGGGAGCTGTTTTTT.

This chain uses TRBV6-2 or TRBV6-3 with TRBJ2-7; D ambiguous. Germline CDR1 reads MNHEY; CDR2 reads SVGEGT. The V end was cut by 4 bases, the J end by 5 bases, with 15 bases between. CDR3 length: 14 amino acids. In DNA form, the CDR3 reads TGTGCCAGCAGTTTAGGAAGGTTAAGCGACGAGCAGTACTTC. Its translation is CASSLGRLSDEQYF.

The chain employs TRBV6-1 and TRBJ1-2; D possibly corresponds to TRBD1 (6 bases). Trimming stripped 1 base from V and 8 bases from J, with 11 bases between. CDR3 size: 13 residues. Germline CDR1 is MNHNS and CDR2 is SASEGT. The CDR3 coding sequence is TGTGCCAGCAGTGAAGAGGGACATAGCGGCTACACCTTC. Translated, it gives CASSEEGHSGYTF.

The gene calls are TRBV13 and TRBJ2-3; 7 bases line up with TRBD2. The J segment lost 2 bases and the V segment lost 4 bases, leaving 9 bases of the junction unmatched. Germline CDR1 and CDR2: PRHDT and FYEKMQ (reference sequence). The CDR3 has 16 residues. Here the CDR3 reads CASSYRGRGVTDTQYF. In nucleotides, the CDR3 is TGTGCCAGCAGCTACCGGGGACGGGGGGTCACAGATACGCAGTATTTT.

CDR3 DNA sequence: TGTGCCACCAGCAGAGATCTAGCGGAAGGGTGGTCCTACGAGCAGTACTTC. It encodes CATSRDLAEGWSYEQYF. This sequence joins TRBV15 and TRBJ2-7, with 7 bases lining up with TRBD2. J was trimmed by 1 base and V by 0 bases; bases with no gene match: 9. Per germline, CDR1 LNHNV and CDR2 YYDKDF (reference sequence). The length of the CDR3 is 17 residues.

V and J are TRBV27 and TRBJ1-2, with TRBD1 identical over 7 bases. V was pared by 6 bases and J by 10 bases, with 20 bases of the junction left unmatched. Germline V lookup: CDR1 MNHEY, CDR2 SMNVEV (reference sequence). The CDR3 loop spans 16 amino acids. CDR3: CASRPLASGQKSDYTF. The DNA of the CDR3 is TGTGCCAGCAGGCCATTAGCCTCGGGACAGAAGTCGGACTACACCTTC.

The rearrangement links TRBV6-5 to TRBJ2-7, with 12 bases identical to TRBD1. J was trimmed by 7 bases and V by 10 bases; bases with no gene match: 5. From germline, CDR1 is MNHEY and CDR2 SVGAGI. This CDR3 contains 12 residues. The CDR3, as DNA: TGTGCCACGGGACAGGGGGCTCAAGAGCAGTACTTC. Residues: CATGQGAQEQYF.

V is TRBV5-6 and J is TRBJ2-4; 13 bases are a match to TRBD2. The CDR3 spans 15 residues. The J segment lost 14 bases and the V segment lost 4 bases, leaving 12 bases of the junction unmatched. Germline V gene data show CDR1 as SGHDT and CDR2 as YYEEEE. CDR3: CASSTSGLAGTQEYF. The CDR3 DNA reads as TGTGCCAGCAGCACTTCGGGACTAGCGGGGACCCAGGAGTACTTC.

The chain couples TRBV19 to TRBJ1-2; tentative D call: TRBD1 (5 bases). The V gene lost 5 bases and the J gene lost 0 bases, with 10 bases spanning the gap. The CDR3 extends over 14 amino acids. The germline V gene encodes CDR1 LNHDA and CDR2 SQIVND (reference sequence). The CDR3 protein is CASSVDTTNYGYTF. CDR3 coding DNA: TGTGCCAGTAGTGTGGACACCACTAACTATGGCTACACCTTC.